Each of the 3 T cell receptor beta chains below was sequenced from the same sample in a study of T cell clonality in common variable immunodeficiency (dated by TCRdb to about 2015). Library generation was performed with the immunoSEQ multiplex PCR assay. TCRdb obtained this table from immuneACCESS and retained in-frame rearrangements with V and J assigned. These tables miss some clones; where compared with another copy, unresolved V genes account for less than half of the shortfall, and the remainder is unexplained. In this sample, about 40,000 clones appear, none counted once only. 2.8% of the sample belongs to the ten largest clones. Sequencing input: peripheral blood mononuclear cells. The receptor set was obtained from a person aged 18 to 75 in good health.

In this sample, this clone turned up many times. The observed sequence ends 3 residues before the CDR3 terminus, with the missing tail filled in from the germline J gene. The chain links TRBV20-1 to TRBJ2-5, with 8 nucleotides matching TRBD1. The CDR3 loop spans 12 amino acids. With V trimmed by 4 bases and J by 7 bases, 5 bases remained unmatched. Germline V gives CDR1 DFQATT, CDR2 SNEGSKA (reference sequence). CDR3 protein: CSAKTGEVTQYF. The CDR3 bases that were read are TGCAGTGCTAAGACAGGGGAGGTGACC.

This clone was counted only a few times. Sequencing ends 3 residues short of the CDR3 end; the germline J gene provides the rest. Other nucleotide sequences from this sample produce the same CDR3. The chain has TRBV7-6 and TRBJ2-5; D remains unclear. Per germline, CDR1 SGHVS and CDR2 FNYEAQ. V was cut by 2 bases and J by 4 bases, with 11 bases left in between. The CDR3 has 14 residues. Here the CDR3 reads CASSLKLLGETQYF. The part of the CDR3 DNA that was read is TGTGCCAGCAGCTTAAAACTACTCGGAGAGACC.

This clone was counted many times. The read is 3 residues too short to cover the CDR3 end, so that end is filled in from the germline J gene. V and J are TRBV7-9 and TRBJ2-5; 7 bases agree with TRBD2. The length of the CDR3 is 14 residues. Germline V CDR1 and CDR2: SEHNR, FQNEAQ (reference sequence). V was pared by 3 bases and J by 2 bases, with 3 bases of the junction left unmatched. CDR3 DNA (partial): TGTGCCAGCAGCTTTCATAGCGGGCAAGAGACC. Its translation is CASSFHSGQET. The CDR3, in full, reads CASSFHSGQETQYF.